This T cell receptor beta chain was retrieved from a study of control samples from healthy donors and cancer patients. Clones were sequenced by immunoSEQ multiplex PCR, and TCRdb holds only the in-frame ones, with some missing. The sample yields over 150,000 clones, 75% to 95% seen once. Trimming pared 3 bases from V and 2 bases from J, leaving 16 bases between. The CDR3 consists of 16 residues. Germline values: CDR1 LNHDA, CDR2 SQIVND (reference sequence). This TCR derives from a woman in her thirties or forties in good health. Sequencing was carried out using blood. The V gene is TRBV19, the J gene TRBJ2-5; D gene ambiguous. CDR3 coding DNA: TGTGCCAGTAGTATTATTTTTGGCCAAGGGCAAGAGACCCAGTACTTC. This gives the protein CASSIIFGQGQETQYF.